This TCR beta chain originates from a study of CD8+CD57+ T cells in acquired aplastic anemia. Study details: CD4+ and CD8+ cells, once sorted, gave DNA averaging approximately 3 ug.

This CDR3 has 15 residues. The germline V gene has CDR1 SEHNR and CDR2 FQNEAQ (reference sequence). The V gene lost 3 bases and the J gene lost 4 bases, with 14 bases spanning the gap. Study outcomes and limitations: In common between the patients and the controls were some 28 CD8+ CDR3 sequences.

This clonotype was seen many times. Its matching antigen is unknown. TCR beta VDJ and CDR3 were profiled, and genomic DNA was the template. TCRdb reprocessed the reads with MiXCR, giving one entry per CDR3 protein. The sample carries about 160,000 distinct CDR3 sequences, approximately 40% recorded once. The TCR comes from a human donor in good health. Sequenced sample: sorted CD4+, CD8+, or CD8+CD57+ T cells (not recorded which) from PBMCs. This chain connects TRBV7-9 to TRBJ2-3; no clear D gene. The CDR3 DNA sequence: TGTGCCAGCAGCTTTTCCCGGGTATCAGCAGATACGCAGTATTTT. Its translation is CASSFSRVSADTQYF.